Each of the 2 T cell receptor beta chains below was sequenced from the same sample in a study of human T cells and chemical hapten exposure. TCRdb recomputed calls from the RACE reads with MiXCR, one row per CDR3 protein. The sample lists roughly 190,000 distinct CDR3 sequences; about a fifth were seen once. Time point here: patch test 1, 2 weeks after DPC sensitization. Treatment described: therapeutic diphenylcyclopropenone sensitization with weekly scalp DPC. The sequenced sample was whole blood, obtained in connection with sensitization to the hapten diphenylcyclopropenone (DPC). The receptor set was obtained from a woman in her forties or fifties with alopecia areata. Some clones in this sample may be carry-over from other donors' samples.

This clonotype was counted a few times. The chain links TRBV20-1 to TRBJ1-6, with D possibly TRBD1 on 5 matching bases. Germline CDR1 and CDR2: DFQATT and SNEGSKA (reference sequence). The CDR3 loop spans 14 amino acids. Trimming left V 2 bases short and J 6 bases short, with 11 bases between. CDR3 sequence: CSARIDSSNSPLHF. In nucleotides, the CDR3 is TGCAGTGCTAGAATAGACAGCTCTAATTCACCCCTCCACTTT.

The chain links TRBV6-5 to TRBJ2-7; 12 nucleotides align to TRBD2. V shed 5 bases and J 5 bases; nucleotides not matched to a gene: 7. The CDR3 runs 15 residues. Germline loops: CDR1 MNHEY, CDR2 SVGAGI. The CDR3 reads CASSRLAGVSHEQYF. CDR3 sequence (DNA): TGTGCCAGCAGTCGACTAGCGGGAGTATCCCACGAGCAGTACTTC.